Given below is one T cell receptor beta chain in context. This sample was included in a study of blood T cell repertoires in COVID-19. Study context: The origin of the acute and convalescent COVID-19 samples was the United States, Italy and Spain. PBMCs, B-cell-depleted T cells, or T cells provided the cDNA or gDNA that made up the material.

Methods used by the authors: Researchers report that nucleated cell counts were estimated from reference gene primer amplification. Libraries were prepared by immunoSEQ multiplex PCR; TCRdb keeps only in-frame clonotypes and omits some of them. The DNA was the basis for D and trimming; V, J and clone size are from that table. The sample lists about 370,000 clones, 80% to 90% occurring once. Patients at the Seattle site were enrolled during active infection and followed longitudinally. The trim removed 1 base at V and 4 bases at J, leaving 6 bases unmatched. Germline V gene data show CDR1 as SGHTA and CDR2 as FQGNSA. CDR3 length: 15 residues.

The sample consisted of peripheral blood. The chain couples TRBV7-2 to TRBJ1-2, with TRBD1 matching 7 bases. The TCR comes from a young woman with COVID-19, enrolled during active disease. Here the CDR3 reads CASSLGDSLTYGYTF. CDR3 nucleotides: TGTGCCAGCAGCTTAGGGGACAGCTTAACCTATGGCTACACCTTC.